The next 32 T cell receptor beta chains were all read from a single sample in a study of T cell responses to AZD1222 COVID-19 vaccine. Data came from immunoSEQ multiplex PCR; TCRdb stores just in-frame clones and leaves some out. The data hold around 130,000 clones, with about nine tenths observed a single time. Sequencing was performed on peripheral blood, taken 28 days after the second dose of the MenACWY control vaccine. The receptors here all came from an adult who received the MenACWY meningococcal vaccine as a control.

This clone has a single count. This chain links TRBV5-6 with TRBJ1-1, with D possibly TRBD1 on 6 matching bases. CDR3 length equals 12 residues. Germline CDR1 and CDR2: SGHDT and YYEEEE. Trimming left V 3 bases short and J 11 bases short, with 14 bases between. CDR3 sequence: CASSWGPAEAFF. The CDR3 bases are TGTGCCAGCAGCTGGGGGCCGGCAGAGGCTTTCTTT.

The rearrangement joins TRBV9 to TRBJ1-1; D perhaps matches TRBD1 (5 bases). Germline V gene data show CDR1 as SGDLS and CDR2 as YYNGEE. The CDR3 totals 14 residues. The V gene lost 3 bases and the J gene lost 4 bases, with 13 bases spanning the gap. CDR3 amino acids: CASSESWDGTEAFF. CDR3 coding DNA: TGTGCCAGCAGCGAATCCTGGGACGGCACTGAAGCTTTCTTT.

The J gene is TRBJ2-1, the V gene TRBV5-5; the D gene is possibly TRBD1 (8 bases). Germline V lookup: CDR1 SGHKS, CDR2 YYEKEE (reference sequence). The V and J ends lost 0 bases and 7 bases respectively, with 17 bases between them. The CDR3 runs to 16 residues. CDR3 sequence: CASSLDYTGGGNEQFF. For the CDR3, the DNA is TGTGCCAGCAGCTTGGATTACACAGGGGGAGGGAATGAGCAGTTCTTC.

The rearrangement joins TRBV15 to TRBJ1-5; 8 bases align to TRBD1. The length of the CDR3 is 15 residues. Losses at the gene ends were 2 bases for V and 4 bases for J; bases not matched to a gene: 4. Germline V gene data show CDR1 as LNHNV and CDR2 as YYDKDF (reference sequence). The CDR3: CATSRPTGGNQPQHF. CDR3 sequence (DNA): TGTGCCACCAGCAGACCCACAGGGGGAAATCAGCCCCAGCATTTT.

The chain joins TRBV6-5 to TRBJ2-2; 10 nucleotides line up with TRBD1. This CDR3 has 15 residues. Per germline, CDR1 MNHEY and CDR2 SVGAGI. V lost 8 bases to trimming and J lost 5 bases; unmatched junction nucleotides: 8. DNA for the CDR3: TGTGCCAGCTATCGTGGGACAGGGGTGACCGGGGAGCTGTTTTTT. It yields the protein CASYRGTGVTGELFF.

V is TRBV19 and J is TRBJ1-3, with 9 bases aligning to TRBD1. The V gene's germline CDR1 is LNHDA and CDR2 SQIVND (reference sequence). Unmatched junction bases numbered 5, after V lost 6 bases and J lost 2 bases. The CDR3 covers 15 residues. The CDR3 bases are TGTGCCAGTAGCGAAGACAGGGGGACTGGAAACACCATATATTTT. This gives the protein CASSEDRGTGNTIYF.

V usage is TRBV4-2 and J usage is TRBJ2-1, with 10 bases identical to TRBD1. Germline values: CDR1 LGHNA, CDR2 YNFKEQ. J was trimmed by 8 bases and V by 1 base; bases with no gene match: 5. The CDR3 loop spans 15 amino acids. CDR3 sequence: CASSQGDRGLHEQFF. In nucleotides, the CDR3 is TGTGCCAGCAGCCAAGGAGACAGGGGGCTACATGAGCAGTTCTTC.

This chain joins TRBV6-5 and TRBJ1-1, with D unresolved. Germline loops: CDR1 MNHEY, CDR2 SVGAGI. V shed 6 bases and J shed 4 bases, with 12 bases lying between them. The CDR3 covers 13 residues. CDR3 in amino acids: CASSGIVGTEAFF. DNA for the CDR3: TGTGCCAGCAGCGGAATTGTCGGCACTGAAGCTTTCTTT.

The chain carries TRBV18 and TRBJ1-1, with TRBD1 matching 7 bases. CDR3 length: 15 residues. Trimming removed 0 bases from V and 4 bases from J; junction bases left unmatched: 5. Germline lookup yields CDR1 KGHSH and CDR2 LQKENI. CDR3 nucleotides: TGTGCCAGCTCACCACCGACAGGGAGTTTCACTGAAGCTTTCTTT. It is translated as CASSPPTGSFTEAFF.

The CDR3 DNA reads TGTGCCTGGAGTGTACGCGGGGAAACTGAAGCTTTCTTT. Translated, it gives CAWSVRGETEAFF. The chain uses TRBV30 and TRBJ1-1; no definite D call. The germline gives CDR1 GTSNPN, CDR2 SVGIG (reference sequence). The CDR3 loop spans 13 amino acids. Trimming shortened V by 0 bases and J by 5 bases, and 10 bases separated the two germline ends.

In DNA form, the CDR3 reads TGCGCCAGCAGAAACAGGGAATGGGGCACAGATACGCAGTATTTT. This sequence encodes CASRNREWGTDTQYF. The chain carries TRBV23-1 and TRBJ2-3; tentative D call: TRBD1 (6 bases). TRBV23-1 falls under the ORF class, with uncertain function. V lost 6 bases and J lost 1, with 14 bases in between. The CDR3 length is 15 residues.

For the CDR3, the DNA is TGCAGTGCTAGATGGGGGTACGAGCAGTACGTC. Protein: CSARWGYEQYV. The V and J genes are TRBV20-1 and TRBJ2-7; D possibly uses TRBD1 or TRBD2 (5 bases each). The ends were cut back, 2 bases at V and 4 bases at J, with 6 bases in the middle. From germline, CDR1 is DFQATT and CDR2 SNEGSKA (reference sequence). The CDR3 consists of 11 residues.

Here the CDR3 reads CASSLYPGPLHF. CDR3 DNA: TGTGCCAGCAGTTTATACCCTGGCCCCCTCCACTTT. The chain is built from TRBV28 and TRBJ1-6, with no clear D. Germline V gives CDR1 MDHEN, CDR2 SYDVKM. This CDR3 spans 12 amino acids. The V and J ends lost 1 base and 13 bases respectively, with 8 bases between them.

The genes are TRBV24-1 and TRBJ2-1, with D maybe TRBD2 (7 bases). The V and J ends lost 0 bases and 0 bases respectively, with 23 bases between them. The germline gives CDR1 KGHDR, CDR2 SFDVKD. There are 21 residues in the CDR3. In DNA form, the CDR3 reads TGTGCCACCAGTGATTTGCCGGGGGCCCCAGGGGAGGGAAGCTCCTACAATGAGCAGTTCTTC. It is translated as CATSDLPGAPGEGSSYNEQFF.

This clone appeared a few times. The chain combines TRBV6-5 with TRBJ2-3, with D maybe TRBD1 (6 bases). The V and J ends lost 6 bases and 2 bases respectively, with 15 bases between them. This CDR3 comprises 15 residues. CDR1 is MNHEY, CDR2 SVGAGI, per germline. Here the CDR3 DNA reads TGTGCCAGCAGCGCTAGGGGGTCGTTCACAGATACGCAGTATTTT. Its translation: CASSARGSFTDTQYF.

This clone was observed a few times. The rearrangement uses TRBV14 and TRBJ2-1; 8 bases match TRBD2. V shed 1 base, J shed 10 bases, and the junction held 6 bases outside the gene matches. In germline, CDR1 is SGHDN, CDR2 FVKESK. CDR3 size: 14 residues. CDR3 sequence reads: CASSQVRTSKEQFF. The CDR3 DNA is TGTGCCAGCAGCCAAGTTCGGACTAGCAAGGAGCAGTTCTTC.

V is TRBV28 and J is TRBJ1-1; D not resolved. This CDR3 comprises 11 residues. Germline CDR1 and CDR2: MDHEN and SYDVKM. Trimming took 6 bases from V and 11 from J, leaving 13 bases between them. The CDR3 DNA follows: TGTGCCAGCAGGGATACCACTAGGGCTTTCTTT. This codes for CASRDTTRAFF.

The chain uses TRBV4-3 and TRBJ1-1; 11 bases are a match to TRBD1. From germline, CDR1 is LGHNA and CDR2 YSLEER. The V and J ends lost 3 bases and 8 bases, in that order; junction bases with no gene match: 5. The CDR3 is made up of 14 amino acids. This CDR3 reads CASSQDRGLGEAFF. CDR3 bases: TGCGCCAGCAGCCAGGACAGGGGGCTTGGCGAAGCTTTCTTT.

V is TRBV2 and J is TRBJ2-1; the match to TRBD1 covers 7 bases. The CDR3 totals 15 residues. The V and J ends lost 6 bases and 0 bases, in that order; junction bases with no gene match: 5. CDR1 and CDR2 from the germline V gene are SNHLY and FYNNEI. CDR3 sequence: CASREDRSSYNEQFF. The CDR3 DNA reads as TGTGCCAGCAGAGAGGACAGGAGCTCCTACAATGAGCAGTTCTTC.

The V and J genes are TRBV2 and TRBJ2-5, with D tentatively TRBD1 or TRBD2 (7 bases each). The CDR3 is made up of 12 amino acids. Looked up from germline, CDR1 is SNHLY and CDR2 is FYNNEI. The V and J ends lost 8 bases and 5 bases respectively, with 12 bases between them. The CDR3 region is CASGTAGETQYF. CDR3 DNA sequence: TGTGCCAGCGGGACAGCGGGGGAGACCCAGTACTTC.

Written as DNA, the CDR3 is TGTGCCAGCAGTTTTTTATCTGGACAGGGGGCTGGAAACACCATATATTTT. This encodes CASSFLSGQGAGNTIYF. This chain connects TRBV28 to TRBJ1-3; TRBD1 agrees at 10 bases. The CDR3 runs to 17 residues. After removal of 3 bases from V and 2 bases from J, the junction contained 7 bases not matched to a gene. Germline V gene data show CDR1 as MDHEN and CDR2 as SYDVKM.

The V and J genes are TRBV2 and TRBJ2-2; 7 nucleotides match TRBD2. The CDR3 has 13 residues. The V and J ends lost 9 bases and 5 bases, in that order; junction bases with no gene match: 6. Germline-derived CDR1 and CDR2 are SNHLY and FYNNEI. The CDR3 loop is CARGWGGTGELFF. The CDR3 region has the DNA TGTGCCAGAGGTTGGGGGGGGACCGGGGAGCTGTTTTTT. Variable domain in full (rest from reference TRBV2 and TRBJ2-2): EPEVTQTPSHQVTQMGQEVILRCVPISNHLYFYWYRQILGQKVEFLVSFYNNEISEKSEIFDDQFSVERPDGSNFTLKIRSTKLEDSAMYFCARGWGGTGELFFGEGSRLTVL.

The rearrangement links TRBV19 to TRBJ2-1, with D unresolved. The germline CDR1 and CDR2 sequences are LNHDA and SQIVND (reference sequence). This CDR3 contains 12 residues. The V end lost 1 base, the J end lost 8 bases, and 6 bases lay between the germline ends. CDR3 DNA: TGTGCCAGTAGTATAGTTGGATATGAGCAGTTCTTC. It specifies CASSIVGYEQFF.

The chain couples TRBV5-1 to TRBJ2-7; D remains ambiguous. V was cut by 0 bases and J by 0 bases, with 10 bases left in between. Germline V gene data show CDR1 as SGHRS and CDR2 as YFSETQ. This CDR3 contains 15 residues. Written as DNA, the CDR3 is TGCGCCAGCAGCTTGGGTGTAGTAAGCTCCTACGAGCAGTACTTC. Translated, it gives CASSLGVVSSYEQYF.

The chain uses TRBV2 and TRBJ2-2; 9 nucleotides line up with TRBD2. V lost 3 bases, J lost 7 bases, and 9 bases stayed unmatched. CDR3 length: 16 residues. CDR1 SNHLY and CDR2 FYNNEI come from the germline V gene. The CDR3 loop reads CASSDRSSGVNGELFF. Here the CDR3 DNA reads TGTGCCAGCAGTGACAGGTCTAGCGGGGTGAACGGGGAGCTGTTTTTT. The entire variable domain, with the rest obtained from reference TRBV2 and TRBJ2-2, is as follows: EPEVTQTPSHQVTQMGQEVILRCVPISNHLYFYWYRQILGQKVEFLVSFYNNEISEKSEIFDDQFSVERPDGSNFTLKIRSTKLEDSAMYFCASSDRSSGVNGELFFGEGSRLTVL.

This sequence joins TRBV25-1 and TRBJ2-7; 10 bases fit TRBD2. CDR3 length: 15 amino acids. V trimming: 1 base; J trimming: 8 bases; junction bases outside the gene matches: 8. Germline loops: CDR1 MGHDK, CDR2 SYGVNS. CDR3 bases: TGTGCCAGCAGTGAATGGGGGACTAGCGAATCGCAGCAGTACTTC. Its protein product is CASSEWGTSESQQYF.

The J gene is TRBJ1-4, the V gene TRBV5-1, with D unresolved. Germline-derived CDR1 and CDR2 are SGHRS and YFSETQ. With 1 base removed from V and 0 bases from J, the gap between germline ends came to 7 bases. The CDR3 is 15 residues long. CDR3 nucleotide sequence: TGCGCCAGCAGCTTGACCCTCTCAACTAATGAAAAACTGTTTTTT. Encoded protein: CASSLTLSTNEKLFF.

The chain carries TRBV19 and TRBJ1-2; no clear D gene. There are 15 residues in the CDR3. The V gene's germline CDR1 is LNHDA and CDR2 SQIVND (reference sequence). V dropped 3 bases and J dropped 6 bases, with 17 bases sitting between them. The DNA for the CDR3 is TGTGCCAGTAGTATTAGTCAGAGCGCCCGTAATGGCTACACCTTC. It encodes CASSISQSARNGYTF.

This clone was seen many times. The chain links TRBV6-5 to TRBJ1-2; TRBD1 matches at 12 bases. The CDR3 has 14 amino acids. With 7 bases clipped from V and 5 bases from J, the junction kept 5 bases outside the gene matches. Germline CDR1 is MNHEY and CDR2 is SVGAGI. CDR3 in DNA: TGTGCCAGCACTCGGGACAGGGGGCTTTATGGCTACACCTTC. Translating gives CASTRDRGLYGYTF.

V and J are TRBV5-1 and TRBJ2-2, with 9 nucleotides matching TRBD2. J gave up 7 bases and V 1 base, and 8 bases lay outside the gene matches. Germline lookup yields CDR1 SGHRS and CDR2 YFSETQ. The CDR3 contains 16 residues. The CDR3: CASSLIGGGAVGELFF. In nucleotides, the CDR3 is TGCGCCAGCAGCTTGATAGGCGGGGGGGCCGTCGGGGAGCTGTTTTTT.

The rearrangement uses TRBV6-2 or TRBV6-3 and TRBJ2-7; D is unresolved. The length of the CDR3 is 13 residues. The ends were cut back, 4 bases at V and 3 bases at J, with 10 bases in the middle. Germline lookup yields CDR1 MNHEY and CDR2 SVGEGT. CDR3 protein: CASSSWTGYEQYV. The CDR3 DNA is TGTGCCAGCAGTTCATGGACCGGCTACGAGCAGTACGTC.

This chain joins TRBV5-4 and TRBJ1-1; no definite D call. Trimming cost V 2 bases and J 5 bases, with 4 bases left between them. The CDR3 extends over 11 amino acids. CDR1 and CDR2 from the germline V gene are SGHNT and YYREEE (reference sequence). The CDR3 sequence: CASSFRTEAFF. CDR3 in DNA: TGTGCCAGCAGCTTCCGTACTGAAGCTTTCTTT.